This TCR beta chain originates from a study of spatial heterogeneity in lung cancer. The CDR3 covers 13 residues. Between the trimmed V and J ends, which lost 6 bases and 9 bases, there was a span of 15 bases. Carried by each TCR cDNA molecule was a unique molecular identifier. Via MiXCR, TCRdb re-called the 5' RACE reads, giving one row per CDR3 protein. The sample holds 60,000 to 80,000 distinct CDR3 sequences, more than 10% seen once. Time point meaning: sample taken at primary tumor resection. Tumor, nontumor lung or frozen PBMC supplied whole RNA, sequenced without sorting. Source: PBMCs, taken at surgery. The chain joins TRBV12-3 or TRBV12-4 to TRBJ2-1; maybe TRBD2 (6 bases). The clonotype originates from a male donor with early-stage non-small cell lung cancer. In DNA, the CDR3 is TGTGCCAGCAGCCTAAGACTAGGCAGTGAGCAGTTCTTC. Protein sequence: CASSLRLGSEQFF.